The 27 T cell receptor beta chains reported below all come from one sample, sequenced in a study of blood T cell repertoires in COVID-19. The table came from immunoSEQ multiplex PCR; TCRdb's copy has only in-frame clones and leaves some out. The table includes roughly 180,000 clones, about 90% detected once. Sequencing was done on a sample of PBMCs or T cells enriched from blood (not recorded which). The receptors stem from a woman aged 30 to 39 who had recovered from COVID-19.

The rearrangement uses TRBV5-4 and TRBJ2-7; tentative D call: TRBD2 (5 bases). The germline CDR1 and CDR2 sequences are SGHNT and YYREEE (reference sequence). V was shortened by 1 base and J by 5 bases, with 10 bases between the two germline ends. The CDR3 sequence is 13 residues long. This chain's CDR3 is CASSLPQEDEQYF. The DNA for the CDR3 is TGTGCCAGCAGCTTGCCGCAGGAGGACGAGCAGTACTTC.

In this sample, this clone turned up a few times. This chain links TRBV11-2 with TRBJ2-7; TRBD2 agrees at 7 bases. Per the germline V gene, CDR1 is SGHAT and CDR2 is FQNNGV. This CDR3 has 17 amino acids. Trimming cost V 5 bases and J 0 bases; bases outside gene matches: 13. DNA of the CDR3: TGTGCCAGCAGCGCCGGATCGGGGGGAAGTAGCTCCTACGAGCAGTACTTC. Translation: CASSAGSGGSSSYEQYF.

The V gene is TRBV7-9, the J gene TRBJ1-2, with D maybe TRBD1 (6 bases). This CDR3 contains 12 residues. CDR1 and CDR2 (germline): SEHNR, FQNEAQ (reference sequence). V was shortened by 1 base and J by 8 bases, with 8 bases between the two germline ends. Here the CDR3 reads CASSLDQGGYTF. The CDR3 DNA reads as TGTGCCAGCAGCTTAGATCAGGGGGGCTACACCTTC.

The V and J genes are TRBV23-1 and TRBJ1-2; D call uncertain. TRBV23-1 is treated as an ORF (open reading frame) with a function not yet certain. V was trimmed by 7 bases and J by 5 bases, leaving 14 bases between them. The CDR3 runs to 13 residues. The CDR3 spells CASTCGLGYGYTF. CDR3 nucleotide sequence: TGCGCCAGCACCTGCGGGTTGGGTTATGGCTACACCTTC.

The chain combines TRBV7-8 with TRBJ1-1; D is possibly TRBD1 (6 bases). Germline-derived CDR1 and CDR2 are SGHVS and FQNEAQ. The V gene lost 4 bases and the J gene lost 4 bases, with 13 bases spanning the gap. The CDR3 is 14 amino acids. Here the CDR3 reads CASSSTGLGTEAFF. The CDR3 coding sequence is TGTGCCAGCAGCTCTACAGGGTTGGGCACTGAAGCTTTCTTT. Full variable domain (rest looked up from reference TRBV7-8 and TRBJ1-1): GAGVSQSPRYKVAKRGQDVALRCDPISGHVSLFWYQQALGQGPEFLTYFQNEAQLDKSGLPSDRFFAERPEGSVSTLKIQRTQQEDSAVYLCASSSTGLGTEAFFGQGTRLTVV.

The CDR3 bases are TGTGCCAGCAGCTTACTATGGTACAATGAGCAGTTCTTC. This translates into CASSLLWYNEQFF. This chain joins TRBV7-2 and TRBJ2-1; no firm D call. The CDR3 extends over 13 amino acids. V was trimmed by 2 bases and J by 4 bases, leaving 6 bases between them. The germline V gene encodes CDR1 SGHTA and CDR2 FQGNSA.

This clone was seen a handful of times. The chain joins TRBV19 to TRBJ1-5; 9 nucleotides align to TRBD1. The CDR3 sequence is 17 residues long. J gave up 2 bases and V 10 bases, and 15 bases lay outside the gene matches. Germline V lookup: CDR1 LNHDA, CDR2 SQIVND (reference sequence). CDR3 nucleotides: TGTGCCACCCAAAACCGACAGACAGGGGGTCGCAATCAGCCCCAGCATTTT. Translated, it gives CATQNRQTGGRNQPQHF.

Points on this clone: A read error may be the cause here, since a much bigger clone is one base away. V is TRBV7-9 and J is TRBJ1-2; D unresolved. This CDR3 is 12 amino acids long. V dropped 5 bases and J dropped 1 base, with 5 bases sitting between them. CDR1 SEHNR and CDR2 FQNEAQ come from the germline V gene (reference sequence). The CDR3 DNA is TGTGCCAGCAGCGGGAGTAACTATGGCTACACCTTC. It yields the protein CASSGSNYGYTF. Looking up the rest from reference TRBV7-9 and TRBJ1-2 gives the full variable domain: DTGVSQNPRHKITKRGQNVTFRCDPISEHNRLYWYRQTLGQGPEFLTYFQNEAQLEKSRLLSDRFSAERPKGSFSTLEIQRTEQGDSAMYLCASSGSNYGYTFGSGTRLTVV.

This rearrangement joins TRBV20-1 to TRBJ1-5; D is possibly TRBD1 (6 bases). V lost 3 bases and J lost 4, with 16 bases in between. The V gene's germline CDR1 is DFQATT and CDR2 SNEGSKA (reference sequence). CDR3 length equals 15 residues. The CDR3 DNA reads as TGCAGTGCTAGTGAAGGGACACAGGGAAATCAGCCCCAGCATTTT. Translated: CSASEGTQGNQPQHF.

V gene TRBV6-2 or TRBV6-3 combines with J gene TRBJ1-1, with 8 nucleotides matching TRBD1. After removal of 3 bases from V and 1 base from J, the junction contained 7 bases not matched to a gene. CDR1 and CDR2 from the germline V gene are MNHEY and SVGEGT. There are 16 residues in the CDR3. CDR3 region: CASSYNIGTGNTEAFF. DNA for the CDR3: TGTGCCAGCAGTTATAACATAGGGACAGGGAACACTGAAGCTTTCTTT.

The genes are TRBV4-3 and TRBJ1-2; D may be TRBD1 (5 bases). The CDR3 covers 14 residues. The V gene's germline CDR1 is LGHNA and CDR2 YSLEER. Trimming stripped 3 bases from V and 4 bases from J, with 12 bases between. CDR3 coding DNA: TGCGCCAGCAGCCATAGACAGACCCCCTATGGCTACACCTTC. Its translation is CASSHRQTPYGYTF.

A remark on this clone: This sample includes further DNA sequences coding for the same CDR3. The V call is TRBV19, the J call TRBJ1-3; D is undetermined. The CDR3 is made up of 14 amino acids. The V end was cut by 2 bases, the J end by 0 bases, with 5 bases between. Germline V gene sequence: CDR1 LNHDA, CDR2 SQIVND (reference sequence). The chain's CDR3 is CASSISVSGNTIYF. In DNA, the CDR3 is TGTGCCAGTAGTATATCGGTCTCTGGAAACACCATATATTTT.

The rearrangement links TRBV6-6 to TRBJ2-7; D call uncertain. The CDR3 consists of 10 residues. Trimming shortened V by 6 bases and J by 3 bases, and 3 bases separated the two germline ends. Looked up from germline, CDR1 is MNHNY and CDR2 is SVGAGI (reference sequence). The DNA of the CDR3 is TGTGCCAGCAGCCACTACGAGCAGTACTTC. Translated: CASSHYEQYF.

The chain has TRBV19 and TRBJ2-1; the match to TRBD2 covers 11 bases. With 5 bases clipped from V and 6 bases from J, the junction kept 12 bases outside the gene matches. The length of the CDR3 is 17 residues. Per the germline V gene, CDR1 is LNHDA and CDR2 is SQIVND (reference sequence). The CDR3 bases are TGTGCCAGTAGTCTACGCCCGGGACTAGCGGCTCTCAATGAGCAGTTCTTC. Translated: CASSLRPGLAALNEQFF. The complete variable domain, with remaining parts taken from reference TRBV19 and TRBJ2-1, reads DGGITQSPKYLFRKEGQNVTLSCEQNLNHDAMYWYRQDPGQGLRLIYYSQIVNDFQKGDIAEGYSVSREKKESFPLTVTSAQKNPTAFYLCASSLRPGLAALNEQFFGPGTRLTVL.

V gene TRBV7-7 combines with J gene TRBJ2-5; 8 bases fit TRBD2. Germline trimming cut 1 base from V and 4 bases from J; bases unmatched to any gene: 8. The CDR3 covers 16 residues. Germline CDR1 reads SSHAT; CDR2 reads FNYEAQ (reference sequence). The CDR3 nucleotides are TGTGCCAGCAGCTTAGGGGGTCAGGGACTAGGAGAGACCCAGTACTTC. Translating gives CASSLGGQGLGETQYF.

This clone has a single count. The chain combines TRBV5-1 with TRBJ1-2, with TRBD1 identical over 7 bases. V shed 0 bases, J shed 7 bases, and the junction held 9 bases outside the gene matches. Germline lookup yields CDR1 SGHRS and CDR2 YFSETQ. The CDR3 extends over 15 amino acids. The CDR3: CASSLGAGGSSGYTF. The CDR3 region has the DNA TGCGCCAGCAGCTTGGGGGCAGGGGGTTCCTCTGGCTACACCTTC.

A note on this clone: This same CDR3 is encoded by further DNA sequences in the sample. V is TRBV3-1 (or the pseudogene TRBV3-2) and J is TRBJ1-2; tentatively, D is TRBD1 (6 bases). Looked up from germline, CDR1 is LGHDT and CDR2 is YNNKEL (reference sequence). V lost 1 base, J lost 5 bases, and 11 bases lay in between. The CDR3 contains 14 residues. CDR3 amino acids: CASSQAGEGYGYTF. The CDR3 nucleotides read TGTGCCAGCAGCCAAGCAGGGGAGGGGTATGGCTACACCTTC.

The V call is TRBV5-1, the J call TRBJ1-3, with no clear D. Germline CDR1 is SGHRS and CDR2 is YFSETQ. V dropped 0 bases and J dropped 0 bases, with 7 bases sitting between them. The CDR3 spans 15 residues. The CDR3 here is CASSLDTSSGNTIYF. In DNA form, the CDR3 reads TGCGCCAGCAGCTTGGACACAAGCTCTGGAAACACCATATATTTT. Using reference TRBV5-1 and TRBJ1-3 for the parts outside the CDR3, the full variable domain is KAGVTQTPRYLIKTRGQQVTLSCSPISGHRSVSWYQQTPGQGLQFLFEYFSETQRNKGNFPGRFSGRQFSNSRSEMNVSTLELGDSALYLCASSLDTSSGNTIYFGEGSWLTVV.

The chain combines TRBV30 with TRBJ2-2; TRBD2 matches at 9 bases. CDR1 is GTSNPN, CDR2 SVGIG, per germline (reference sequence). The CDR3 consists of 16 residues. V lost 4 bases, J lost 1 base, and 7 bases stayed unmatched. The CDR3 spells CAWNLSGRRNTGELFF. The CDR3 nucleotides are TGTGCCTGGAACTTAAGCGGGAGGCGGAACACCGGGGAGCTGTTTTTT.

The CDR3 DNA is TGTGCCATCAGTCCCTTTTTGGGCAACTCTGGAAACACCATATATTTT. Translated: CAISPFLGNSGNTIYF. The J gene is TRBJ1-3, the V gene TRBV10-3; no clear D gene. The V end was cut by 5 bases, the J end by 0 bases, with 14 bases between. This CDR3 comprises 16 residues. The germline CDR1 and CDR2 sequences are ENHRY and SYGVKD.

This rearrangement joins TRBV12-3 or TRBV12-4 to TRBJ1-2; TRBD1 agrees at 7 bases. CDR3 length: 13 residues. V was clipped by 4 bases and J by 8 bases; unmatched bases: 7. DNA for the CDR3: TGTGCCAGCAGTTCGGAGGGGGCGCTCGGCTACACCTTC. Its translation is CASSSEGALGYTF.

As concerns this clone: One end of the junction fails to match germline, which may point to a read error. V is TRBV30 and J is TRBJ1-5; maybe TRBD1 (5 bases). CDR1 GTSNPN and CDR2 SVGIG come from the germline V gene (reference sequence). The CDR3 spans 16 residues. The CDR3 DNA reads TGTGCCTGGTGTGTGGGGGAGGTGTGGGGGAATCAGCCCCAGCATTTT. It translates to CAWCVGEVWGNQPQHF.

This chain joins TRBV11-3 and TRBJ1-6, with D unresolved. Germline assignment: CDR1 SGHNT and CDR2 YENEEA. The V end was cut by 2 bases, the J end by 5 bases, with 4 bases between. The CDR3 is 13 residues long. In nucleotides, the CDR3 is TGTGCCAGCAGCTTACAGGATAATTCACCCCTCCACTTT. Translated: CASSLQDNSPLHF.

V usage is TRBV4-2 and J usage is TRBJ2-5; 7 bases are a match to TRBD2. The germline V gene encodes CDR1 LGHNA and CDR2 YNFKEQ. The CDR3 covers 16 residues. The V and J ends lost 0 bases and 4 bases, in that order; junction bases with no gene match: 8. The CDR3 sequence: CASSQDLERGGETQYF. As DNA, the CDR3 is TGTGCCAGCAGCCAAGACTTGGAGCGGGGCGGAGAGACCCAGTACTTC.

The chain uses TRBV2 and TRBJ2-7; 10 bases agree with TRBD1. Germline lookup yields CDR1 SNHLY and CDR2 FYNNEI. Germline trimming cut 6 bases from V and 4 bases from J; bases unmatched to any gene: 3. This CDR3 has 13 amino acids. CDR3 coding DNA: TGTGCCAGCAGACGGGACAGGGGTTACGAGCAGTACTTC. This translates into CASRRDRGYEQYF.

V is TRBV24-1 and J is TRBJ2-3; tentatively, D is TRBD1 (6 bases). Germline V gene sequence: CDR1 KGHDR, CDR2 SFDVKD. The CDR3 is 17 amino acids. The V end was cut by 4 bases, the J end by 0 bases, with 16 bases between. DNA of the CDR3: TGTGCCACCAGTGACCCGTCGACAGGTACTAGCACAGATACGCAGTATTTT. It codes for CATSDPSTGTSTDTQYF.

The CDR3 DNA is TGCGCCAGCAGCCCCCTTGAGCCAGGGTCGGGTGAAAAACTGTTTTTT. Translation: CASSPLEPGSGEKLFF. The gene calls are TRBV5-1 and TRBJ1-4, with D possibly TRBD1 on 5 matching bases. Trimming left V 4 bases short and J 7 bases short, with 20 bases between. The CDR3 extends over 16 amino acids. The V gene's germline CDR1 is SGHRS and CDR2 YFSETQ.